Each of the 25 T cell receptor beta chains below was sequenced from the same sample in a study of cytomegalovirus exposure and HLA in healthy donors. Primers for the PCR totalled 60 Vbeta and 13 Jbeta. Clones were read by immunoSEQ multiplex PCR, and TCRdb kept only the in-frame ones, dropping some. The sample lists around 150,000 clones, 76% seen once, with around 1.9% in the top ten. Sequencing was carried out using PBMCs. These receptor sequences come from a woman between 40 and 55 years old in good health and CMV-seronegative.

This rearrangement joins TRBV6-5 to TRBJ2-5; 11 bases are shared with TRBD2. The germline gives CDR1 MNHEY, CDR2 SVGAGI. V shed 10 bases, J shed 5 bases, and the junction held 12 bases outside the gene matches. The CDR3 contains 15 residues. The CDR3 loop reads CATRWGSGREETQYF. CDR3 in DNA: TGTGCCACCAGGTGGGGTAGCGGGAGGGAGGAGACCCAGTACTTC.

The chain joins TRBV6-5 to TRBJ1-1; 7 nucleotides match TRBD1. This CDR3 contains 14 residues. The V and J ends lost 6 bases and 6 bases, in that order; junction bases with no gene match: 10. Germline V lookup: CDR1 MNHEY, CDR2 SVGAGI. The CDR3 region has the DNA TGTGCCAGCAGGCCACAGGGGAACGGGGCTGAAGCTTTCTTT. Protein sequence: CASRPQGNGAEAFF.

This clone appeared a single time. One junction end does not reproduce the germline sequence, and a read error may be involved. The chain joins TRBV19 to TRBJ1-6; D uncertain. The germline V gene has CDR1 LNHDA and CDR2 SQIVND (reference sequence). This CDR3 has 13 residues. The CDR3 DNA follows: TGTGCCAGTAGCCAGGATGTTAATTCACCCCTCAACTTT. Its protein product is CASSQDVNSPLNF.

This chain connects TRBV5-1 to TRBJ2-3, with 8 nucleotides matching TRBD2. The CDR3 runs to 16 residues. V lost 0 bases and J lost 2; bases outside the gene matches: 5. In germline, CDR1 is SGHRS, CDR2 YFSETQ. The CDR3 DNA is TGCGCCAGCAGCTTGGCATTAGCGGGGTTCACAGATACGCAGTATTTT. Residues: CASSLALAGFTDTQYF. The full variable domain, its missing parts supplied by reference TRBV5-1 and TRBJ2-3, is KAGVTQTPRYLIKTRGQQVTLSCSPISGHRSVSWYQQTPGQGLQFLFEYFSETQRNKGNFPGRFSGRQFSNSRSEMNVSTLELGDSALYLCASSLALAGFTDTQYFGPGTRLTVL.

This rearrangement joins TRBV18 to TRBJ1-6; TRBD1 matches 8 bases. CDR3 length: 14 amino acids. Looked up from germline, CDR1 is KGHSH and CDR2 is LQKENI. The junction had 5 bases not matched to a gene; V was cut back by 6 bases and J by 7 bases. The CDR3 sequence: CASSSDRVNSPLHF. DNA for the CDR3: TGTGCCAGCTCCTCGGACAGGGTAAATTCACCCCTCCACTTT.

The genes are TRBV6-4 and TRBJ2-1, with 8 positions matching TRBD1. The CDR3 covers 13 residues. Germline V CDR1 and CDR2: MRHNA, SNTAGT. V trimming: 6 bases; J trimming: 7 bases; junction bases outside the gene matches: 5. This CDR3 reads CASSDDRGNEQFF. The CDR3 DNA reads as TGTGCCAGCAGCGATGACAGGGGTAATGAGCAGTTCTTC.

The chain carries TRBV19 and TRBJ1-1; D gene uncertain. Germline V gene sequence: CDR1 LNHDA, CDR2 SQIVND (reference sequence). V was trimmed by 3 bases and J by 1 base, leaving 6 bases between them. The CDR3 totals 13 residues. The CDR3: CASSMNSNTEAFF. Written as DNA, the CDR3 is TGTGCCAGTAGTATGAACTCGAACACTGAAGCTTTCTTT.

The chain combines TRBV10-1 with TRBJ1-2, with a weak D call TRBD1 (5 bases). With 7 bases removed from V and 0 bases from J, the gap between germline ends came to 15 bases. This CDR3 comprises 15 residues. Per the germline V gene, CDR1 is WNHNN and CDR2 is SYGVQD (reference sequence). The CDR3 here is CASTRWGGANYGYTF. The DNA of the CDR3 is TGCGCCAGCACAAGGTGGGGGGGAGCTAACTATGGCTACACCTTC.

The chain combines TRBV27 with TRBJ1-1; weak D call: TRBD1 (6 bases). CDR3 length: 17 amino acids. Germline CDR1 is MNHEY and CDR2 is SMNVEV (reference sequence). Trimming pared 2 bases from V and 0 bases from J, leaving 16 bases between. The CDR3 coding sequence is TGTGCCAGCAGTTTAAGTGGCGGGGGCTGGATGAACACTGAAGCTTTCTTT. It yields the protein CASSLSGGGWMNTEAFF.

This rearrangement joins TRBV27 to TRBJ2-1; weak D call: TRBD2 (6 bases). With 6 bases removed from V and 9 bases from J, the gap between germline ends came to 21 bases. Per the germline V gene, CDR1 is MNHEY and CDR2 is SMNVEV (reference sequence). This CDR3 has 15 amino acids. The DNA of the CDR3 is TGTGCCAGCAGACTACGACTAGACGCGCGGGGTGAGCAGTTCTTC. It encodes CASRLRLDARGEQFF.

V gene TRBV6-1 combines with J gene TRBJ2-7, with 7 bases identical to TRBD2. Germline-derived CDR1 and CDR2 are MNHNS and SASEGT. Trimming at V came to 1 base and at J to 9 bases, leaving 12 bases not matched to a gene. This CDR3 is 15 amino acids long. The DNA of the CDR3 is TGTGCCAGCAGTGAAGGGGCGGGAGCAGCCGCTGTGCAGTACTTC. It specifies CASSEGAGAAAVQYF.

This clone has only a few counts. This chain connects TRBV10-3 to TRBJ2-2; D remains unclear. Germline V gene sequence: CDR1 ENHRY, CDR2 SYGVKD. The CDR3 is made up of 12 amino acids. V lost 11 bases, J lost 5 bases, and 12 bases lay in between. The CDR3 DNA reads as TGTGCCGTACCACGACTTACCGGGGAGCTGTTTTTT. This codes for CAVPRLTGELFF.

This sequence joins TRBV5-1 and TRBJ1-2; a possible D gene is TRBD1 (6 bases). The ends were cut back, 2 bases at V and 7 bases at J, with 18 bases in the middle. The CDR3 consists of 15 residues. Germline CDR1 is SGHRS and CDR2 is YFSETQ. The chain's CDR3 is CASSFKGGGAGGYTF. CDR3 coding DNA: TGCGCCAGCAGCTTCAAGGGCGGGGGCGCGGGTGGCTACACCTTC.

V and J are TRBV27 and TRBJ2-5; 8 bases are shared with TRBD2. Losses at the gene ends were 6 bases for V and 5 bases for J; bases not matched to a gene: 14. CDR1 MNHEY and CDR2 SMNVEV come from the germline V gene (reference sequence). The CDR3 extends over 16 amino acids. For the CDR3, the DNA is TGTGCCAGCAGGACCCTGGTCGGGAGGGCCAGTGAGACCCAGTACTTC. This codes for CASRTLVGRASETQYF.

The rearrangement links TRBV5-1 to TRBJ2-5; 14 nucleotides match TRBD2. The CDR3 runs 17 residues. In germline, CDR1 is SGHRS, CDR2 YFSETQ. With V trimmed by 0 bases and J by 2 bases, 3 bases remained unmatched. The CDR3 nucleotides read TGCGCCAGCAGCTTGGGAGGGACTAGCGGGGGTCAAGAGACCCAGTACTTC. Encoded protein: CASSLGGTSGGQETQYF.

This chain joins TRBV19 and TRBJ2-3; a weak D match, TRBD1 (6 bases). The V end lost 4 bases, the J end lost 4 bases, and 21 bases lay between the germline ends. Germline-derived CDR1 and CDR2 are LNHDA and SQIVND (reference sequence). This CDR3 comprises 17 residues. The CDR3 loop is CASSTQSQGLGADTQYF. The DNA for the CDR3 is TGTGCCAGTAGTACTCAATCTCAGGGGCTGGGCGCAGATACGCAGTATTTT. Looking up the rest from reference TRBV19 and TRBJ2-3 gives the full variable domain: DGGITQSPKYLFRKEGQNVTLSCEQNLNHDAMYWYRQDPGQGLRLIYYSQIVNDFQKGDIAEGYSVSREKKESFPLTVTSAQKNPTAFYLCASSTQSQGLGADTQYFGPGTRLTVL.

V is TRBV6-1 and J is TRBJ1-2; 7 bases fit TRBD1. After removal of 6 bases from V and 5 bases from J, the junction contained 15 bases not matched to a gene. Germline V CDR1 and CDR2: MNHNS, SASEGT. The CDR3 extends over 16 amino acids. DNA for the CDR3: TGTGCCAGCAGCGAAAGGGGGCGAGGGGGATATTATGGCTACACCTTC. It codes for CASSERGRGGYYGYTF.

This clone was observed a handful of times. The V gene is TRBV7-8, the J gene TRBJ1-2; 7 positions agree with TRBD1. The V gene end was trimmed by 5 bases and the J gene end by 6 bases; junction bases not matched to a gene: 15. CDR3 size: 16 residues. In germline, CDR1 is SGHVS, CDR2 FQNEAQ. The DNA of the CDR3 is TGTGCCAGCAGCCTAATTAAGGGACAGCTATCCGATGGCTACACCTTC. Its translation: CASSLIKGQLSDGYTF.

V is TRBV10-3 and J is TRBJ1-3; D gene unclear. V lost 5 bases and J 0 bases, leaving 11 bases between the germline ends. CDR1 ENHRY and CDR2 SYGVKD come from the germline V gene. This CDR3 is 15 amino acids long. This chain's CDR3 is CAISNGEPSGNTIYF. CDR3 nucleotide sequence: TGTGCCATCAGTAACGGGGAACCCTCTGGAAACACCATATATTTT.

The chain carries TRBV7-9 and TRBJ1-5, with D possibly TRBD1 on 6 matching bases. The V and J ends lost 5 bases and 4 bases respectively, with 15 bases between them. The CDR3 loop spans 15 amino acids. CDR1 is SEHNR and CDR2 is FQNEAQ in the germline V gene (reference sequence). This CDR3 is CASSPPGDRNQPQHF. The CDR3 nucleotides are TGTGCCAGCAGCCCCCCAGGGGATCGGAATCAGCCCCAGCATTTT.

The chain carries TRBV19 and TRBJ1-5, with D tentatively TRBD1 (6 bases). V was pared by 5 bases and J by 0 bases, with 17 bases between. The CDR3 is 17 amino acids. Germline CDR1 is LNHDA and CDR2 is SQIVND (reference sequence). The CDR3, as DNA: TGTGCCAGTAGTCCTCGGGCAGGGGACGATAGCAATCAGCCCCAGCATTTT. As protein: CASSPRAGDDSNQPQHF.

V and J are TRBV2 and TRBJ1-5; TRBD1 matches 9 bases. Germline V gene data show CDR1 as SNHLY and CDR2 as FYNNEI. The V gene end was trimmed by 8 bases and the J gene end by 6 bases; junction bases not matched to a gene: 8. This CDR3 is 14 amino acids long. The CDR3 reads CASLDRGLGQPQHF. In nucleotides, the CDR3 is TGTGCCAGCTTAGACAGGGGGTTGGGTCAGCCCCAGCATTTT.

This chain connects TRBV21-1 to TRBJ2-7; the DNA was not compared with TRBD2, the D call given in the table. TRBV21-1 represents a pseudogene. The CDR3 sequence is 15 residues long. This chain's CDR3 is CASSKEGGRLYEQYF. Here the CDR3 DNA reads TGTGCCAGCAGCAAAGAGGGAGGCAGGCTATACGAGCAGTACTTC.

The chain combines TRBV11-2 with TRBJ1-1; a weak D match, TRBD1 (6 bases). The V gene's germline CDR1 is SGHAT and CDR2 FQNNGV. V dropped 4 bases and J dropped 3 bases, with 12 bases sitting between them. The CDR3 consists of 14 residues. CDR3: CASSSTGEYTEAFF. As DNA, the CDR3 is TGTGCCAGCAGCTCGACAGGAGAGTACACTGAAGCTTTCTTT.

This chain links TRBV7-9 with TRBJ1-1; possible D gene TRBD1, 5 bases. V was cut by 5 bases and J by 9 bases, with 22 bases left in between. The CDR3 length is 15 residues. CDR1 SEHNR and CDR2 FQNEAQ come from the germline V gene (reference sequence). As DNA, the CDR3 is TGTGCCAGCAGCCACCCCAGGGAGGGACCCCAAAAAGCTTTCTTT. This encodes CASSHPREGPQKAFF. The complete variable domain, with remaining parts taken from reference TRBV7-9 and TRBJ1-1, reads DTGVSQNPRHKITKRGQNVTFRCDPISEHNRLYWYRQTLGQGPEFLTYFQNEAQLEKSRLLSDRFSAERPKGSFSTLEIQRTEQGDSAMYLCASSHPREGPQKAFFGQGTRLTVV.